This is a list of T cell receptor beta chains from one sample in a study of human T cells and chemical hapten exposure. A single record per CDR3 protein comes from TCRdb applying MiXCR to the RACE reads. In the table there are approximately 350,000 distinct CDR3 sequences, 5.5% to 8% of which are singletons. The source material was whole blood, sampled in connection with sensitization to the hapten diphenylcyclopropenone (DPC). The receptors originated from a woman between 18 and 29 years old with alopecia areata. Some clones in this sample may be carry-over from other donors' samples. The CDR3 runs from the conserved cysteine through the conserved F or W. Fields, in order: J gene, clone size, V gene, D gene, CDR3 protein, CDR3 DNA. D genes are given only for firm matches. A clone size is listed for some rows: how often the clone was seen (once, few, many), or a class if it is expanded.

TRBJ1-6,few,TRBV7-9,NA,CASSGTGPESPLHF,TGTGCCAGCAGCGGCACAGGGCCGGAATCACCCCTCCACTTT
TRBJ1-3,many,TRBV7-9,NA,CASSRWYTGPINPLSGNTIYF,TGTGCCAGCAGCAGGTGGTATACGGGGCCAATAAACCCTCTCTCTGGAAACACCATATATTTT
TRBJ2-1,few,TRBV6-5,NA,CASFDRFLPPLYNEQFF,TGTGCCAGCTTCGACAGGTTCTTACCTCCCCTGTACAATGAGCAGTTCTTC
TRBJ1-6,many,TRBV4-1,NA,CASSQAPGNSPLHF,TGCGCCAGCAGCCAAGCTCCCGGTAATTCACCCCTCCACTTT
TRBJ2-7,few,TRBV6-2/TRBV6-3,NA,CASSRRTPYEQYF,TGTGCCAGCAGTCGCCGGACGCCTTACGAGCAGTACTTC
TRBJ1-1,many,TRBV20-1,NA,CSASRRPNTEAFF,TGCAGTGCTTCGAGACGGCCCAACACTGAAGCTTTCTTT
TRBJ1-1,NA,TRBV9,TRBD1,CASSVGTGSTEAFF,TGTGCCAGCAGCGTCGGGACAGGGAGCACTGAAGCTTTCTTT
TRBJ2-3,few,TRBV6-5,TRBD1,CASSRTGGANTQYF,TGTGCCAGCAGTCGGACAGGGGGCGCGAATACGCAGTATTTT
TRBJ2-3,NA,TRBV28,NA,CASSFSPTDSHADTQYF,TGTGCCAGCAGTTTTTCCCCGACGGACTCCCACGCAGATACGCAGTATTTT
TRBJ2-5,NA,TRBV18,NA,CASSPGEKETQYF,TGTGCCAGCTCACCGGGGGAAAAAGAGACCCAGTACTTC
TRBJ1-1,few,TRBV10-3,NA,CAISVLRSVGMNTEAFF,TGTGCCATCAGTGTGCTCAGGTCGGTAGGAATGAACACTGAAGCTTTCTTT
TRBJ1-4,NA,TRBV5-1,NA,CASSISPSGLNEKLFF,TGCGCCAGCAGCATATCGCCGTCAGGCCTTAATGAAAAACTGTTTTTT
TRBJ2-1,NA,TRBV7-9,TRBD2,CASSWGLRGNEQFF,TGTGCCAGCAGCTGGGGACTACGGGGCAATGAGCAGTTCTTC
TRBJ1-6,NA,TRBV6-6,NA,CASRGGSGDNSPLHF,TGTGCCAGCAGGGGAGGGAGCGGGGATAATTCACCCCTCCACTTT
TRBJ2-7,many,TRBV12-3/TRBV12-4,TRBD1,CASSNRDRASYEQYF,TGTGCCAGCTCTAACCGGGACAGGGCATCCTACGAGCAGTACTTC
TRBJ1-4,NA,TRBV12-3/TRBV12-4,NA,CASSGSNEKLFF,TGTGCCAGCAGTGGGTCGAATGAAAAACTGTTTTTT
TRBJ2-1,NA,TRBV11-2,NA,CASSLDPGAEGNEQFF,TGTGCCAGCAGCTTAGATCCAGGGGCCGAGGGCAATGAGCAGTTCTTC
TRBJ2-5,many,TRBV7-6,TRBD1,CASSLAYRDSKEGTQYF,TGTGCCAGCAGCTTAGCTTACCGGGACAGCAAAGAGGGGACCCAGTACTTC
TRBJ2-3,many,TRBV12-3/TRBV12-4,NA,CASRPKETDTQYF,TGTGCCAGCAGACCCAAAGAGACAGATACGCAGTATTTT
TRBJ1-3,NA,TRBV20-1,NA,CSARDQWAGTSGNTIYF,TGCAGTGCTAGAGATCAGTGGGCAGGAACCTCTGGAAACACCATATATTTT
TRBJ2-1,few,TRBV6-2/TRBV6-3,TRBD2,CASSPGGGAYNEQFF,TGTGCCAGCAGCCCGGGAGGCGGGGCCTACAATGAGCAGTTCTTC
TRBJ2-2,many,TRBV2,NA,CASSEEQEAGELFF,TGTGCCAGCAGTGAGGAACAGGAGGCCGGGGAGCTGTTTTTT
TRBJ2-7,many,TRBV6-1,NA,CASRENRALRYF,TGTGCCAGCAGGGAAAACAGGGCCCTCCGGTACTTC
TRBJ1-5,NA,TRBV9,NA,CASSVEGGQPQHF,TGTGCCAGCAGCGTAGAGGGGGGTCAGCCCCAGCATTTT
TRBJ2-5,NA,TRBV29-1,TRBD1,CSVGSTGGFQETQYF,TGCAGCGTTGGTTCCACAGGGGGATTCCAAGAGACCCAGTACTTC
TRBJ2-4,NA,TRBV7-2,NA,CASSGGRDSAKNIQYF,TGTGCCAGCAGCGGGGGAAGAGACAGTGCCAAAAACATTCAGTACTTC
TRBJ2-3,NA,TRBV7-2,TRBD2,CASSLARGKDTQYF,TGTGCCAGCAGCTTAGCGCGGGGGAAAGATACGCAGTATTTT
TRBJ1-1,NA,TRBV9,TRBD1,CASSIEGQTLPAFF,TGTGCCAGCAGCATAGAGGGACAGACCCTGCCAGCTTTCTTT
TRBJ2-6,many,TRBV7-9,NA,CASSFRPGANVLTF,TGTGCCAGCAGCTTCCGACCTGGGGCCAACGTCCTGACTTTC
TRBJ1-4,NA,TRBV28,NA,CASSLDPNEKLFF,TGTGCCAGCAGTTTGGATCCTAATGAAAAACTGTTTTTT
TRBJ1-2,many,TRBV6-2/TRBV6-3,NA,CASSSADSTYGYTF,TGTGCCAGCAGTTCCGCCGACAGCACCTATGGCTACACCTTC
TRBJ2-7,many,TRBV2,NA,CASSETYEQYF,TGTGCCAGCAGTGAAACCTACGAGCAGTACTTC
TRBJ1-1,many,TRBV4-1,NA,CASSLWPRDEAFF,TGCGCCAGCAGCCTTTGGCCCAGGGATGAAGCTTTCTTT
TRBJ2-7,few,TRBV6-5,TRBD1,CASSSGTGDLGPYEQYF,TGTGCCAGCAGCTCCGGGACAGGGGATTTAGGGCCCTACGAGCAGTACTTC
TRBJ2-7,many,TRBV27,NA,CASSLSRRDEQYF,TGTGCCAGCAGTTTATCCCGCAGGGACGAGCAGTACTTC
TRBJ2-1,many,TRBV5-1,TRBD1,CASSLGPTGRNNEQFF,TGCGCCAGCAGCCTGGGGCCGACAGGGAGAAACAATGAGCAGTTCTTC
TRBJ2-6,few,TRBV21-1,NA,CARSGANVLTF,TGTGCCAGGTCTGGGGCCAACGTCCTGACTTTC
TRBJ1-4,many,TRBV2,NA,CASRPGGGNEKLFF,TGTGCCAGCAGACCAGGCGGGGGTAATGAAAAACTGTTTTTT
TRBJ1-2,NA,TRBV4-1,TRBD1,CASRQTGVYGYTF,TGCGCCAGCAGGCAAACAGGGGTCTATGGCTACACCTTC
TRBJ1-1,NA,TRBV5-1,TRBD1,CASSQDRLNGNTEAFF,TGCGCCAGCAGCCAGGACAGGTTGAACGGGAACACTGAAGCTTTCTTT
TRBJ2-2,many,TRBV7-9,NA,CASSKGSGVNTGELFF,TGTGCCAGCAGCAAGGGGTCGGGAGTGAACACCGGGGAGCTGTTTTTT